Each of the 32 T cell receptor beta chains below was sequenced from the same sample in a study of T-cell reconstitution after alpha-beta-depleted transplantation in children. The library targeted TCRbeta and was prepared with unique molecular identifiers. TCRdb reanalysed the PCR reads using MiXCR and keeps one entry per CDR3 protein. Of roughly 790,000 distinct CDR3 sequences in the sample, 15% to 20% were seen once. Material: PBMCs, mostly from graft donor cells, obtained 360 days after TCRalphabeta/CD19-depleted stem cell transplant. The source of these receptors is a male patient younger than 18 who had a stem cell transplant for acute lymphoblastic leukemia, so the T cells may come from the graft donor.

This clonotype was observed a handful of times. The V call is TRBV18, the J call TRBJ2-3; no definite D call. V shed 3 bases and J shed 1 base, with 8 bases lying between them. This CDR3 comprises 14 residues. CDR1 is KGHSH and CDR2 is LQKENI in the germline V gene. In nucleotides, the CDR3 is TGTGCCAGCTCACCCCGGGCCGGCACAGATACGCAGTATTTT. Protein: CASSPRAGTDTQYF.

This clonotype appeared many times. The chain joins TRBV5-4 to TRBJ1-4; tentative D call: TRBD1 (5 bases). This CDR3 spans 14 amino acids. The V end lost 1 base, the J end lost 10 bases, and 14 bases lay between the germline ends. CDR1 and CDR2 (germline): SGHNT, YYREEE (reference sequence). CDR3 sequence (DNA): TGTGCCAGCAGCTTGCGCCAGGGAGTAGGAAAACTGTTTTTT. It encodes CASSLRQGVGKLFF.

In its sample, this clonotype was seen many times. The V and J genes are TRBV11-2 and TRBJ2-5; 10 bases align to TRBD2. Germline loops: CDR1 SGHAT, CDR2 FQNNGV. The V gene end was trimmed by 4 bases and the J gene end by 5 bases; junction bases not matched to a gene: 1. The CDR3 is 13 amino acids. CDR3 sequence (DNA): TGTGCCAGCAGCTCGGGACTAGCGGAGACCCAGTACTTC. As protein: CASSSGLAETQYF.

The CDR3 nucleotides read TGCGCCAGCAGCTTAGGTAGGGCGCAGATCTACGAGCAGTACTTC. Translation: CASSLGRAQIYEQYF. The chain links TRBV5-1 to TRBJ2-7; no reliable D call. The length of the CDR3 is 15 residues. V was cut by 2 bases and J by 3 bases, with 15 bases left in between. Germline V gene data show CDR1 as SGHRS and CDR2 as YFSETQ.

This clonotype showed up many times. CDR3 loop: CASSPTSPENEQFF. In nucleotides, the CDR3 is TGTGCCAGCTCACCCACCTCTCCAGAAAATGAGCAGTTCTTC. The rearrangement uses TRBV18 and TRBJ2-1; D remains ambiguous. This CDR3 contains 14 residues. CDR1 is KGHSH and CDR2 is LQKENI in the germline V gene. The V and J ends lost 3 bases and 7 bases respectively, with 13 bases between them.

This clonotype was seen ten or more times. The V gene is TRBV6-5, the J gene TRBJ2-1, with 10 positions matching TRBD2. Germline V CDR1 and CDR2: MNHEY, SVGAGI. The V gene end was trimmed by 4 bases and the J gene end by 5 bases; junction bases not matched to a gene: 5. This CDR3 contains 15 residues. CDR3 region: CASSFQGLADNEQFF. The CDR3 DNA reads as TGTGCCAGCAGTTTCCAAGGACTAGCGGACAATGAGCAGTTCTTC.

The chain recombines TRBV7-6 with TRBJ2-2, with 15 bases identical to TRBD2. The CDR3 runs to 19 residues. V lost 4 bases, J lost 3 bases, and 9 bases stayed unmatched. Germline V gives CDR1 SGHVS, CDR2 FNYEAQ. The CDR3 spells CASSSRQGTSGRYTGELFF. The CDR3 DNA is TGTGCCAGCAGCTCACGACAGGGGACTAGCGGGAGGTACACCGGGGAGCTGTTTTTT. The entire variable domain, with the rest obtained from reference TRBV7-6 and TRBJ2-2, is as follows: GAGVSQSPRYKVTKRGQDVALRCDPISGHVSLYWYRQALGQGPEFLTYFNYEAQQDKSGLPNDRFSAERPEGSISTLTIQRTEQRDSAMYRCASSSRQGTSGRYTGELFFGEGSRLTVL.

V is TRBV20-1 and J is TRBJ2-5; 13 bases map to TRBD2. CDR1 is DFQATT and CDR2 is SNEGSKA in the germline V gene (reference sequence). CDR3 size: 15 residues. With V trimmed by 3 bases and J by 5 bases, 6 bases remained unmatched. CDR3 loop: CSARSGTSGKETQYF. CDR3 DNA sequence: TGCAGTGCTAGGTCCGGGACTAGCGGGAAGGAGACCCAGTACTTC.

As to this clonotype: This may be a read error: a much more frequent sequence differs by one nucleotide. This sequence joins TRBV27 and TRBJ2-1; D unresolved. The germline CDR1 and CDR2 sequences are MNHEY and SMNVEV (reference sequence). CDR3 size: 11 residues. The CDR3 bases are TGTGCCACCAGTTACTACAATGAGCAGTTCTTC. Translating gives CATSYYNEQFF.

This sequence joins TRBV7-9 and TRBJ2-1; D possibly uses TRBD1 or TRBD2 (5 bases each). The CDR3 covers 17 residues. Germline values: CDR1 SEHNR, CDR2 FQNEAQ (reference sequence). V lost 5 bases and J lost 4, with 21 bases in between. In nucleotides, the CDR3 is TGTGCCAGCAGCCTTGGGGACCTCACCGAACTATACAATGAGCAGTTCTTC. Amino acid sequence: CASSLGDLTELYNEQFF.

The chain couples TRBV4-1 to TRBJ2-7; D is unclear. The CDR3 sequence is 14 residues long. Per germline, CDR1 MGHRA and CDR2 YSYEKL. The V gene lost 4 bases and the J gene lost 3 bases, with 13 bases spanning the gap. As DNA, the CDR3 is TGCGCCAGCAGCCCCCAGGTAAAGGACTACGAGCAGTACTTC. Translation: CASSPQVKDYEQYF.

This clonotype came up many times. The chain carries TRBV4-1 and TRBJ2-7; D is undetermined. Per the germline V gene, CDR1 is MGHRA and CDR2 is YSYEKL. V shed 4 bases and J shed 7 bases, with 20 bases lying between them. The CDR3 sequence is 15 residues long. As DNA, the CDR3 is TGCGCCAGCAGCCCCTTCCTTCGGACGGTTTGGGAGCAGTACTTC. Protein: CASSPFLRTVWEQYF.

Only a few counts were recorded for this clonotype. J is TRBJ1-4 and V is TRBV5-6; D may be TRBD1 (6 bases). Trimming stripped 1 base from V and 8 bases from J, with 12 bases between. This CDR3 has 14 residues. Germline CDR1 is SGHDT and CDR2 is YYEEEE. The CDR3 here is CASSLTGIEEKLFF. CDR3 DNA: TGTGCCAGCAGCTTGACAGGGATCGAGGAAAAACTGTTTTTT.

Here the CDR3 reads CASSPSLLTSRERTGELFF. Written as DNA, the CDR3 is TGCGCCAGCAGCCCAAGCCTACTCACTAGCAGGGAGCGAACCGGGGAGCTGTTTTTT. The V and J genes are TRBV5-1 and TRBJ2-2, with D possibly matching TRBD2 (6 bases). The germline V gene has CDR1 SGHRS and CDR2 YFSETQ. This CDR3 contains 19 residues. V lost 4 bases and J lost 5, with 27 bases in between. The complete variable domain, with remaining parts taken from reference TRBV5-1 and TRBJ2-2, reads KAGVTQTPRYLIKTRGQQVTLSCSPISGHRSVSWYQQTPGQGLQFLFEYFSETQRNKGNFPGRFSGRQFSNSRSEMNVSTLELGDSALYLCASSPSLLTSRERTGELFFGEGSRLTVL.

J is TRBJ2-1 and V is TRBV5-1; 12 positions agree with TRBD2. The V and J ends lost 4 bases and 8 bases, in that order; junction bases with no gene match: 7. The CDR3 is 15 residues long. Germline assignment: CDR1 SGHRS and CDR2 YFSETQ. The CDR3 DNA reads TGCGCCAGCAGCATAGGGACTAGCGGGCTAGATGAGCAGTTCTTC. Translated, it gives CASSIGTSGLDEQFF.

The chain carries TRBV2 and TRBJ2-5; 12 nucleotides line up with TRBD2. Germline assignment: CDR1 SNHLY and CDR2 FYNNEI. The ends lost 6 bases at V and 0 bases at J; junction bases unmatched: 2. The CDR3 has 15 amino acids. CDR3 bases: TGTGCCAGCAGGCTAGCGGGAGGGTACCAAGAGACCCAGTACTTC. Encoded protein: CASRLAGGYQETQYF.

This clonotype came up a few times. The chain has TRBV18 and TRBJ2-7; possible D gene TRBD1, 6 bases. The CDR3 totals 14 residues. With 4 bases removed from V and 2 bases from J, the gap between germline ends came to 12 bases. Per the germline V gene, CDR1 is KGHSH and CDR2 is LQKENI. The CDR3 sequence: CASSRYEGAYEQYF. CDR3 bases: TGTGCCAGCTCACGTTATGAGGGGGCCTACGAGCAGTACTTC.

This clonotype was picked up a small number of times. The chain has TRBV24-1 and TRBJ2-5; TRBD2 matches at 11 bases. This CDR3 is built from 17 residues. From germline, CDR1 is KGHDR and CDR2 SFDVKD. Trimming at V came to 4 bases and at J to 1 base, leaving 7 bases not matched to a gene. The DNA for the CDR3 is TGTGCCACCAGTGACCCGCTGCTAGCGGGAGGCCAAGAGACCCAGTACTTC. This sequence encodes CATSDPLLAGGQETQYF.

This clonotype was seen more than once but under ten times. The V and J genes are TRBV5-1 and TRBJ2-1, with 14 bases aligning to TRBD2. V lost 0 bases to trimming and J lost 9 bases; unmatched junction nucleotides: 14. The germline CDR1 and CDR2 sequences are SGHRS and YFSETQ. There are 19 residues in the CDR3. The CDR3 is CASSLDGTSGRVTRGEQFF. CDR3 nucleotides: TGCGCCAGCAGCTTGGATGGGACTAGCGGGAGAGTAACTCGAGGTGAGCAGTTCTTC.

This chain joins TRBV5-1 and TRBJ2-2; no clear D gene. Germline assignment: CDR1 SGHRS and CDR2 YFSETQ. V was trimmed by 6 bases and J by 1 base, leaving 7 bases between them. The CDR3 is made up of 13 amino acids. The CDR3 here is CASNLQNTGELFF. The CDR3 DNA reads as TGCGCCAGCAATTTACAGAACACCGGGGAGCTGTTTTTT.

The J gene is TRBJ2-1, the V gene TRBV7-9, with D possibly being TRBD2 (6 bases). Trimming shortened V by 4 bases and J by 6 bases, and 16 bases separated the two germline ends. CDR1 is SEHNR, CDR2 FQNEAQ, per germline (reference sequence). The CDR3 spans 15 residues. CDR3 region: CASSSTPGGFNEQFF. The CDR3 nucleotides read TGTGCCAGCAGCTCTACCCCCGGAGGGTTCAATGAGCAGTTCTTC.

This clonotype was seen repeatedly, ten times or more. The rearrangement links TRBV5-1 to TRBJ2-5, with D unresolved. This CDR3 has 14 residues. The germline V gene has CDR1 SGHRS and CDR2 YFSETQ. Trimming took 0 bases from V and 5 from J, leaving 11 bases between them. The CDR3 region is CASSLELESETQYF. In nucleotides, the CDR3 is TGCGCCAGCAGCTTGGAGTTAGAGTCGGAGACCCAGTACTTC.

In this sample, this clonotype turned up a few times. The rearrangement joins TRBV4-1 to TRBJ2-3; possible D gene TRBD2, 6 bases. The CDR3 totals 17 residues. The V gene's germline CDR1 is MGHRA and CDR2 YSYEKL. Trimming took off 0 bases at V and 1 base at J, with 14 bases between the two ends. The CDR3 DNA sequence: TGCGCCAGCAGCCAAGATTTCTCAGAGCGGGGCACAGATACGCAGTATTTT. Translating it yields CASSQDFSERGTDTQYF.

In DNA form, the CDR3 reads TGCAGCGTTGAAGATTGGGGACAGTTGAACACTGAAGCTTTCTTT. As protein: CSVEDWGQLNTEAFF. The V call is TRBV29-1, the J call TRBJ1-1; 7 bases are a match to TRBD1. V dropped 0 bases and J dropped 0; count of bases not matched to a gene: 4. CDR3 size: 15 residues. CDR1 and CDR2 from the germline V gene are SQVTM and ANQGSEA.

The J gene is TRBJ1-1, the V gene TRBV18; D possibly corresponds to TRBD1 (6 bases). Germline V gene sequence: CDR1 KGHSH, CDR2 LQKENI. V was trimmed by 3 bases and J by 4 bases, leaving 9 bases between them. This CDR3 region has 13 residues. The CDR3 coding sequence is TGTGCCAGCTCACCGTCGGGGGCCACTGAAGCTTTCTTT. Its translation: CASSPSGATEAFF.

This chain uses TRBV6-1 with TRBJ2-3; TRBD2 aligns across 9 bases. The CDR3 runs to 15 residues. Trimming removed 6 bases from V and 3 bases from J; junction bases left unmatched: 7. Germline V gene data show CDR1 as MNHNS and CDR2 as SASEGT. CDR3 sequence reads: CASSSNSGSTDTQYF. CDR3 coding DNA: TGTGCCAGCAGCTCTAATAGCGGGAGTACAGATACGCAGTATTTT.

This clonotype was counted only a few times. The chain combines TRBV6-5 with TRBJ2-4; the D gene is possibly TRBD2 (6 bases). The CDR3 runs 15 residues. Germline V gene lookup returns CDR1 MNHEY and CDR2 SVGAGI. Deletions cut 3 bases from V and 0 bases from J, with 9 bases between. CDR3 sequence (DNA): TGTGCCAGCAGTTATTCGGGGGTAGCCAAAAACATTCAGTACTTC. Translation: CASSYSGVAKNIQYF.

This clonotype has at least ten counts. The chain recombines TRBV27 with TRBJ2-1; 7 bases align to TRBD2. The CDR3 sequence is 15 residues long. The germline gives CDR1 MNHEY, CDR2 SMNVEV (reference sequence). The junction had 15 bases not matched to a gene; V was cut back by 7 bases and J by 9 bases. The CDR3 spells CASKSFSGLEGEQFF. The CDR3 nucleotides are TGTGCCAGCAAGTCGTTTAGCGGGTTGGAGGGTGAGCAGTTCTTC.

Many counts were recorded for this clonotype. The J gene is TRBJ2-3, the V gene TRBV10-2; D perhaps matches TRBD1 (5 bases). The CDR3 length is 17 residues. The V gene's germline CDR1 is WSHSY and CDR2 SAAADI. Trimming cost V 0 bases and J 2 bases, with 15 bases left between them. DNA for the CDR3: TGCGCCAGCAGTGAGTCGAGGTTGTGGGGCTACACAGATACGCAGTATTTT. Translated, it gives CASSESRLWGYTDTQYF.

The gene calls are TRBV9 and TRBJ2-7; 12 bases align to TRBD2. Losses at the gene ends were 1 base for V and 3 bases for J; bases not matched to a gene: 5. The CDR3 is made up of 16 amino acids. The germline V gene encodes CDR1 SGDLS and CDR2 YYNGEE. The CDR3 reads CASSVLAGGPYYEQYF. The CDR3 nucleotides read TGTGCCAGCAGCGTACTAGCGGGAGGGCCGTACTACGAGCAGTACTTC.

The chain is built from TRBV7-8 and TRBJ1-3; TRBD1 might be the D (6 bases). The V end was cut by 5 bases, the J end by 0 bases, with 11 bases between. Germline CDR1 SGHVS, CDR2 FQNEAQ. The CDR3 sequence is 15 residues long. This chain's CDR3 is CASSRGTYSGNTIYF. The CDR3 DNA reads TGTGCCAGCAGCCGAGGGACATACTCTGGAAACACCATATATTTT.

The chain links TRBV21-1 to TRBJ1-2; TRBD1, as called in the table, went unchecked against the DNA. TRBV21-1 is listed as a pseudogene. This CDR3 is 12 amino acids long. CDR3 nucleotides: TGTGCCACCGACAGGACTAACTATGGCTACACCTTC. Encoded protein: CATDRTNYGYTF.